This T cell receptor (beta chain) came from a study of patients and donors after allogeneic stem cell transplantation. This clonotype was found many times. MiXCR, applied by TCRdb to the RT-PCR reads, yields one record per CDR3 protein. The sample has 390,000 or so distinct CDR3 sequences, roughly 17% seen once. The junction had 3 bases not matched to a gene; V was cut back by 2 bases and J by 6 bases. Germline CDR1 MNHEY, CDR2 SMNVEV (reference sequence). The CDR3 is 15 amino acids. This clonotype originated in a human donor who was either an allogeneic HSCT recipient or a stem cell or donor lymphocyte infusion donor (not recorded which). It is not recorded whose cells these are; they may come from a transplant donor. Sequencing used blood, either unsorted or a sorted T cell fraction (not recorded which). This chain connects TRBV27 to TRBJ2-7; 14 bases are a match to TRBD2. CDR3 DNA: TGTGCCAGCAGTTTAAAGGGACTAGCGGGAGTCGAGCAGTACTTC. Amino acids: CASSLKGLAGVEQYF.